The 30 T cell receptor beta chains presented below share a single source sample, sequenced in a study of cytomegalovirus exposure and HLA in healthy donors. It was with 60 Vbeta and 13 Jbeta primers that the PCR ran. Sequencing used immunoSEQ multiplex PCR; TCRdb keeps in-frame clones, though not all of them. The repertoire holds some 110,000 clones, with roughly 80% as singletons. The sequenced sample was PBMCs. The receptors originated from a man aged 55 to 69 in good health and CMV-seronegative.

The rearrangement joins TRBV2 to TRBJ1-6, with 10 nucleotides matching TRBD1. This CDR3 region has 13 residues. The germline V gene encodes CDR1 SNHLY and CDR2 FYNNEI. V dropped 4 bases and J dropped 9; count of bases not matched to a gene: 0. The CDR3 here is CASSGQGASPLHF. As DNA, the CDR3 is TGTGCCAGCAGTGGACAGGGGGCTTCACCCCTCCACTTT.

DNA for the CDR3: TGCGCCAGCAGCCCCGGGACAGGATCCATGAACACTGAAGCTTTCTTT. It specifies CASSPGTGSMNTEAFF. The chain combines TRBV5-1 with TRBJ1-1; 8 bases agree with TRBD1. Germline V gene sequence: CDR1 SGHRS, CDR2 YFSETQ. The CDR3 is made up of 16 amino acids. The junction had 8 bases not matched to a gene; V was cut back by 4 bases and J by 0 bases.

The chain uses TRBV19 and TRBJ1-5; D might be TRBD1 (6 bases). The length of the CDR3 is 13 residues. Germline CDR1 LNHDA, CDR2 SQIVND (reference sequence). Trimming removed 8 bases at V and 9 bases at J, with 17 bases between. The CDR3 spells CASQTGVHRPQHF. DNA for the CDR3: TGTGCCAGTCAGACAGGAGTTCATCGGCCCCAGCATTTT.

V and J are TRBV25-1 and TRBJ1-1; D unresolved. CDR1 and CDR2 (germline): MGHDK, SYGVNS. Trimming pared 5 bases from V and 1 base from J, leaving 8 bases between. The CDR3 contains 13 residues. The CDR3, as DNA: TGTGCCAGCAGTAACAGAGCGAACACTGAAGCTTTCTTT. Translated, it gives CASSNRANTEAFF.

This clone was counted a single time. This sequence joins TRBV6-5 and TRBJ2-4, with 7 bases lining up with TRBD1. The CDR3 sequence is 12 residues long. V was pared by 4 bases and J by 13 bases, with 7 bases of the junction left unmatched. Germline lookup yields CDR1 MNHEY and CDR2 SVGAGI. The CDR3 loop is CASSFRQGQQYF. The CDR3 DNA reads as TGTGCCAGCAGTTTCCGACAGGGCCAACAGTACTTC.

The chain uses TRBV7-2 and TRBJ2-7; no reliable D call. Trimming cost V 6 bases and J 7 bases, with 16 bases left between them. Germline values: CDR1 SGHTA, CDR2 FQGNSA. The CDR3 totals 13 residues. The DNA for the CDR3 is TGTGCCAGCAGTACTATTTTGGTCCCAGAGCAGTACTTC. It specifies CASSTILVPEQYF. The full variable domain, in which reference TRBV7-2 and TRBJ2-7 provide the parts outside the CDR3, is GAGVSQSPSNKVTEKGKDVELRCDPISGHTALYWYRQSLGQGLEFLIYFQGNSAPDKSGLPSDRFSAERTGGSVSTLTIQRTQQEDSAVYLCASSTILVPEQYFGPGTRLTVT.

V usage is TRBV5-1 and J usage is TRBJ2-5; 11 nucleotides agree with TRBD2. V shed 0 bases, J shed 4 bases, and the junction held 5 bases outside the gene matches. The CDR3 runs 16 residues. The V gene's germline CDR1 is SGHRS and CDR2 YFSETQ. The CDR3 DNA follows: TGCGCCAGCAGCTTGGTGGGTGGGACTAGCGGAGAGACCCAGTACTTC. This sequence encodes CASSLVGGTSGETQYF.

The chain combines TRBV19 with TRBJ2-3; 9 bases map to TRBD2. V lost 0 bases and J lost 6; bases outside the gene matches: 13. The CDR3 has 18 amino acids. Germline loops: CDR1 LNHDA, CDR2 SQIVND (reference sequence). The CDR3 sequence: CASSIDRITGTSSDTQYF. The CDR3 bases are TGTGCCAGTAGTATAGATAGAATCACCGGGACTAGCTCCGATACGCAGTATTTT.

The chain links TRBV5-1 to TRBJ1-3; D unresolved. The CDR3 contains 15 residues. Germline CDR1 reads SGHRS; CDR2 reads YFSETQ. V lost 0 bases to trimming and J lost 2 bases, with 9 bases between them. The CDR3 reads CASSLGGEAGNTIYF. CDR3 in DNA: TGCGCCAGCAGCTTGGGTGGGGAGGCTGGAAACACCATATATTTT.

CDR3 amino acids: CASSLRTESTEAFF. DNA of the CDR3: TGTGCCAGCAGCTTAAGGACAGAGTCCACTGAAGCTTTCTTT. The J gene is TRBJ1-1, the V gene TRBV5-4; D possibly corresponds to TRBD1 (6 bases). This CDR3 has 14 amino acids. Trimming shortened V by 2 bases and J by 4 bases, and 12 bases separated the two germline ends. CDR1 SGHNT and CDR2 YYREEE come from the germline V gene (reference sequence). The whole variable domain, remainder taken from reference TRBV5-4 and TRBJ1-1, is ETGVTQSPTHLIKTRGQQVTLRCSSQSGHNTVSWYQQALGQGPQFIFQYYREEENGRGNFPPRFSGLQFPNYSSELNVNALELDDSALYLCASSLRTESTEAFFGQGTRLTVV.

This chain joins TRBV29-1 and TRBJ1-1; the D gene is possibly TRBD1 (5 bases). The CDR3 loop spans 13 amino acids. Germline V gene data show CDR1 as SQVTM and CDR2 as ANQGSEA. V dropped 8 bases and J dropped 5 bases, with 18 bases sitting between them. DNA of the CDR3: TGCAGCCTACGGAACCACGGGGGGACTGAAGCTTTCTTT. Translated: CSLRNHGGTEAFF.

The V gene is TRBV2, the J gene TRBJ1-1, with a weak D call TRBD1 (6 bases). Germline V gene sequence: CDR1 SNHLY, CDR2 FYNNEI. V lost 11 bases and J 1 base, leaving 14 bases between the germline ends. The CDR3 runs 13 residues. The CDR3 DNA reads TGTGCCGCCCACAGGGAGAAGAACACTGAAGCTTTCTTT. Translated: CAAHREKNTEAFF.

V and J are TRBV2 and TRBJ1-2, with D maybe TRBD1 (6 bases). V was pared by 6 bases and J by 3 bases, with 11 bases between. The CDR3 has 13 residues. Germline-derived CDR1 and CDR2 are SNHLY and FYNNEI. The chain's CDR3 is CASSRGSDYGYTF. CDR3 nucleotides: TGTGCCAGCAGCAGGGGTTCTGACTATGGCTACACCTTC.

The rearrangement joins TRBV6-5 to TRBJ2-2, with TRBD2 matching over 7 bases. The CDR3 length is 15 residues. Germline lookup yields CDR1 MNHEY and CDR2 SVGAGI. J was trimmed by 0 bases and V by 6 bases; bases with no gene match: 4. The CDR3 DNA follows: TGTGCCAGCAGGACCAGCGGGGCGAACACCGGGGAGCTGTTTTTT. Translated: CASRTSGANTGELFF.

The rearrangement uses TRBV5-1 and TRBJ2-7; tentatively, D is TRBD2 (6 bases). Germline V gives CDR1 SGHRS, CDR2 YFSETQ. Trimming cost V 4 bases and J 0 bases, with 14 bases left between them. The CDR3 length is 15 residues. In DNA, the CDR3 is TGCGCCAGCAGCCCCGGGAGACCGAGCTCCTACGAGCAGTACTTC. It translates to CASSPGRPSSYEQYF.

CDR3 region: CASSLSHQGAIGEKLFF. CDR3 nucleotides: TGCGCCAGCAGCCTTTCCCACCAGGGGGCCATTGGTGAAAAACTGTTTTTT. V and J are TRBV4-3 and TRBJ1-4; 8 nucleotides match TRBD1. Germline V gene sequence: CDR1 LGHNA, CDR2 YSLEER. There are 17 residues in the CDR3. With V trimmed by 4 bases and J by 7 bases, 14 bases remained unmatched.

The sample holds a few counts of this clone. The CDR3 nucleotides are TGTGCCAGCAGCTTGTCCCAGGGTATAGAGACCCAGTACTTC. It specifies CASSLSQGIETQYF. V gene TRBV4-2 combines with J gene TRBJ2-5, with a tentative D call TRBD1 (5 bases). The germline V gene encodes CDR1 LGHNA and CDR2 YNFKEQ. The length of the CDR3 is 14 residues. The ends were cut back, 5 bases at V and 4 bases at J, with 14 bases in the middle.

The V and J genes are TRBV7-2 and TRBJ2-3, with 7 bases fitting TRBD1. This CDR3 region has 16 residues. CDR1 and CDR2 (germline): SGHTA, FQGNSA. Trimming took 7 bases from V and 0 from J; bases not matched to a gene: 10. The CDR3 DNA sequence: TGTGCCAGCACCACCGGACAGGTCCTTAGCACAGATACGCAGTATTTT. Its protein product is CASTTGQVLSTDTQYF.

The chain uses TRBV6-1 and TRBJ2-4, with 8 positions matching TRBD1. Trimming took 4 bases from V and 1 from J; bases not matched to a gene: 0. Germline V CDR1 and CDR2: MNHNS, SASEGT. The CDR3 has 14 amino acids. The CDR3 nucleotides read TGTGCCAGCAGTGGACAGGGGGCCAAAAACATTCAGTACTTC. Translated: CASSGQGAKNIQYF.

The chain uses TRBV7-3 and TRBJ2-7, with a weak D call TRBD1 (6 bases). V was cut by 1 base and J by 3 bases, with 13 bases left in between. The germline V gene encodes CDR1 SGHTA and CDR2 FQGTGA. The length of the CDR3 is 15 residues. This CDR3 is CASSLMLGASYEQYF. In DNA, the CDR3 is TGTGCCAGCAGCTTAATGCTGGGGGCGAGCTACGAGCAGTACTTC. Variable domain in full (rest from reference TRBV7-3 and TRBJ2-7): GAGVSQTPSNKVTEKGKYVELRCDPISGHTALYWYRQSLGQGPEFLIYFQGTGAADDSGLPNDRFFAVRPEGSVSTLKIQRTERGDSAVYLCASSLMLGASYEQYFGPGTRLTVT.

This chain links TRBV11-2 with TRBJ1-5; D not resolved. Germline-derived CDR1 and CDR2 are SGHAT and FQNNGV. Deletions cut 5 bases from V and 6 bases from J, with 11 bases between. CDR3 length: 13 residues. In DNA form, the CDR3 reads TGTGCCAGCAGCACAATGCCAAGTCAGCCCCAGCATTTT. Encoded protein: CASSTMPSQPQHF.

Only a few counts were recorded for this clone. The chain couples TRBV5-4 to TRBJ1-5; D unresolved. Trimming cost V 2 bases and J 7 bases, with 10 bases left between them. This CDR3 has 13 residues. Germline V lookup: CDR1 SGHNT, CDR2 YYREEE (reference sequence). In DNA, the CDR3 is TGTGCCAGCAGCTTAGACGCGGGACAGCCCCAGCATTTT. Translation: CASSLDAGQPQHF.

CDR3 sequence reads: CASSLPGPGVNYGYTF. For the CDR3, the DNA is TGTGCCAGCAGCTTGCCGGGGCCAGGGGTTAACTATGGCTACACCTTC. The V call is TRBV5-4, the J call TRBJ1-2; TRBD1 is a possible D gene (6 bases). V was shortened by 1 base and J by 1 base, with 14 bases between the two germline ends. From germline, CDR1 is SGHNT and CDR2 YYREEE (reference sequence). CDR3 length: 16 amino acids.

The genes are TRBV28 and TRBJ1-5, with D uncertain. From germline, CDR1 is MDHEN and CDR2 SYDVKM. The CDR3 loop spans 12 amino acids. Trimming shortened V by 5 bases and J by 6 bases, and 8 bases separated the two germline ends. CDR3 DNA: TGTGCCAGCAGTCCCCCTATTCAGCCCCAGCATTTT. It yields the protein CASSPPIQPQHF.

The chain couples TRBV7-8 to TRBJ2-1; no clear D. The germline V gene has CDR1 SGHVS and CDR2 FQNEAQ. This CDR3 has 13 amino acids. The germline V and J ends were trimmed by 1 base and 13 bases, with 14 bases remaining between them. The DNA of the CDR3 is TGTGCCAGCAGCTTAGAGAGTACAGTATCTCAGTTCTTC. Its protein product is CASSLESTVSQFF.

The CDR3 spells CASSLGLAGFSTDTQYF. CDR3 DNA sequence: TGCGCCAGCAGCTTGGGACTAGCGGGGTTCAGCACAGATACGCAGTATTTT. The chain recombines TRBV5-1 with TRBJ2-3; 11 bases are a match to TRBD2. J gave up 0 bases and V 0 bases, and 3 bases lay outside the gene matches. The CDR3 loop spans 17 amino acids. Per germline, CDR1 SGHRS and CDR2 YFSETQ.

The chain uses TRBV9 and TRBJ2-3; a possible D gene is TRBD2 (5 bases). Trimming took off 2 bases at V and 6 bases at J, with 10 bases between the two ends. There are 13 residues in the CDR3. Germline CDR1 reads SGDLS; CDR2 reads YYNGEE. Written as DNA, the CDR3 is TGTGCCAGCAGCGTTACTAGTCCGGATACGCAGTATTTT. It encodes CASSVTSPDTQYF.

This clone showed up just once. The CDR3 loop reads CASSLNREETQYF. In DNA form, the CDR3 reads TGCGCCAGCAGCTTGAACAGGGAAGAGACCCAGTACTTC. V usage is TRBV5-1 and J usage is TRBJ2-5; tentatively, D is TRBD1 (6 bases). V was pared by 1 base and J by 3 bases, with 7 bases between. The CDR3 totals 13 residues. Germline-derived CDR1 and CDR2 are SGHRS and YFSETQ.

The chain has TRBV6-6 and TRBJ1-1; TRBD1 matches at 8 bases. Germline CDR1 and CDR2: MNHNY and SVGAGI (reference sequence). V trimming: 8 bases; J trimming: 0 bases; junction bases outside the gene matches: 8. The CDR3 totals 15 residues. Written as DNA, the CDR3 is TGTGCCAGCTCGGGGACAGGAGGTATGAACACTGAAGCTTTCTTT. This sequence encodes CASSGTGGMNTEAFF.

This clone occurred a few times. The rearrangement uses TRBV4-2 and TRBJ2-1, with 8 positions matching TRBD2. The length of the CDR3 is 17 residues. Germline V CDR1 and CDR2: LGHNA, YNFKEQ. V dropped 4 bases and J dropped 4; count of bases not matched to a gene: 12. The DNA for the CDR3 is TGTGCCAGCAGCCCGGACAGCGGGGGCCGATATTACAATGAGCAGTTCTTC. Amino acids: CASSPDSGGRYYNEQFF.